Following are 5 T cell receptor beta chains from one sample sequenced in a study of blood T cell repertoires in COVID-19. The repertoire was sequenced with immunoSEQ multiplex PCR; TCRdb's copy has only in-frame clones and lacks some. The repertoire holds 91,000 or so clones, with 80% to 95% as singletons. What was sequenced was peripheral blood. The receptor set was obtained from a woman aged 50 to 65 in a cohort sampled during active COVID-19.

The chain is built from TRBV20-1 and TRBJ1-2; TRBD1 is a possible D gene (6 bases). Trimming left V 3 bases short and J 9 bases short, with 11 bases between. The CDR3 extends over 11 amino acids. The V gene's germline CDR1 is DFQATT and CDR2 SNEGSKA (reference sequence). DNA of the CDR3: TGCAGTGCTAGCGTTACAGGGAGCTACACCTTC. It yields the protein CSASVTGSYTF.

CDR3 loop: CASSLQESTQYF. The CDR3 DNA reads TGTGCCAGCAGCTTACAGGAATCCACGCAGTATTTT. This chain joins TRBV7-9 and TRBJ2-3; D gene uncertain. CDR1 and CDR2 from the germline V gene are SEHNR and FQNEAQ (reference sequence). Trimming left V 2 bases short and J 9 bases short, with 9 bases between. This CDR3 has 12 amino acids.

This chain connects TRBV7-2 to TRBJ1-1, with D possibly TRBD1 on 6 matching bases. The V end was cut by 5 bases, the J end by 1 base, with 11 bases between. Germline-derived CDR1 and CDR2 are SGHTA and FQGNSA. This CDR3 is 14 amino acids long. The CDR3 protein is CASSPDRWNTEAFF. CDR3 in DNA: TGTGCCAGCAGCCCCGACAGGTGGAACACTGAAGCTTTCTTT.

This rearrangement joins TRBV7-9 to TRBJ1-2; the D gene is possibly TRBD1 (6 bases). Germline CDR1 SEHNR, CDR2 FQNEAQ (reference sequence). The CDR3 totals 13 residues. With 3 bases removed from V and 4 bases from J, the gap between germline ends came to 9 bases. CDR3 sequence: CASSFTGIYGYTF. CDR3 nucleotides: TGTGCCAGCAGCTTTACAGGGATCTATGGCTACACCTTC.

This sequence joins TRBV5-1 and TRBJ2-5, with D perhaps matching TRBD2 (6 bases). The germline V gene encodes CDR1 SGHRS and CDR2 YFSETQ. With 5 bases removed from V and 5 bases from J, the gap between germline ends came to 16 bases. This CDR3 contains 14 residues. CDR3 coding DNA: TGCGCCAGCAGTTGGGCCCCGGGAGAGGAGACCCAGTACTTC. This translates into CASSWAPGEETQYF.